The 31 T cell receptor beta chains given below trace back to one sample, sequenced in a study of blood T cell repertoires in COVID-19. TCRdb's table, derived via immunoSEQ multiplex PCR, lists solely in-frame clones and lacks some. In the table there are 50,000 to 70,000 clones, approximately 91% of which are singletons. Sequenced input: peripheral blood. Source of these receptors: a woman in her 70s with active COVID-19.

CDR3 in amino acids: CASSLGGGNEQYF. In DNA form, the CDR3 reads TGCGCCAGCAGCCTGGGAGGAGGCAACGAGCAGTACTTC. This chain uses TRBV5-1 with TRBJ2-7; TRBD2 is a possible D gene (6 bases). The CDR3 spans 13 residues. The V gene's germline CDR1 is SGHRS and CDR2 YFSETQ. V was cut by 4 bases and J by 5 bases, with 13 bases left in between.

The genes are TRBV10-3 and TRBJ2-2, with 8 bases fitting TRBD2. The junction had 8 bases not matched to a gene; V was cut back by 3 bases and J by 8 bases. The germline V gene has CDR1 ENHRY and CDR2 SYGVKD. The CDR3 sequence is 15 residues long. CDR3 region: CAISERLASSGELFF. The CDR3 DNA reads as TGTGCCATCAGTGAACGACTAGCGTCGAGTGGGGAGCTGTTTTTT.

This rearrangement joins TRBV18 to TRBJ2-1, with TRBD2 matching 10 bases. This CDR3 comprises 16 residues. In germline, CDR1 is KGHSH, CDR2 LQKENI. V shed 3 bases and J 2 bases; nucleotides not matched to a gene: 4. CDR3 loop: CASSPQTSGPYNEQFF. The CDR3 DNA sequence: TGTGCCAGCTCACCTCAGACTAGCGGGCCCTACAATGAGCAGTTCTTC.

This CDR3 is CASSYKGAILSPLHF. The CDR3 DNA sequence: TGTGCCAGCAGTTACAAGGGGGCCATTTTATCACCCCTCCACTTT. V is TRBV6-5 and J is TRBJ1-6, with 7 bases identical to TRBD1. Germline-derived CDR1 and CDR2 are MNHEY and SVGAGI. With 2 bases clipped from V and 10 bases from J, the junction kept 8 bases outside the gene matches. The CDR3 is 15 residues long.

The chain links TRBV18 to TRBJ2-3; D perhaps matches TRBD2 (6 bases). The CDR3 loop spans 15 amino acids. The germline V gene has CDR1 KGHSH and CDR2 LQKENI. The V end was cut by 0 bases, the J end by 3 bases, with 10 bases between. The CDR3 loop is CASSPPLAGTDTQYF. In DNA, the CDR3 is TGTGCCAGCTCACCACCCCTCGCGGGGACAGATACGCAGTATTTT.

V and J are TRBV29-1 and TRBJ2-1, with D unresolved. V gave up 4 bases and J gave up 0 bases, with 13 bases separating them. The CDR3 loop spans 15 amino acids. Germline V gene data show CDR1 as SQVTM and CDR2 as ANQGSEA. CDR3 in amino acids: CSVVQIQSSYNEQFF. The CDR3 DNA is TGCAGCGTTGTACAGATCCAAAGCTCCTACAATGAGCAGTTCTTC.

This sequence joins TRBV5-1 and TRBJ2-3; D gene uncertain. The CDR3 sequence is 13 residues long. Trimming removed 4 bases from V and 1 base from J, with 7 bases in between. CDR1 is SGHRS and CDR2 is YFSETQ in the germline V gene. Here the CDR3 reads CASSALGTDTQYF. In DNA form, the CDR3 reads TGCGCCAGCAGCGCTTTAGGCACAGATACGCAGTATTTT.

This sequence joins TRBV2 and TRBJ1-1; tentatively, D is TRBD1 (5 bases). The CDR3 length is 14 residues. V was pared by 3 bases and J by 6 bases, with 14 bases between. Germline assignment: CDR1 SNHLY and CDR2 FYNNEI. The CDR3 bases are TGTGCCAGCAGTGATGCTAGGGGATTTGCTGAAGCTTTCTTT. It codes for CASSDARGFAEAFF.

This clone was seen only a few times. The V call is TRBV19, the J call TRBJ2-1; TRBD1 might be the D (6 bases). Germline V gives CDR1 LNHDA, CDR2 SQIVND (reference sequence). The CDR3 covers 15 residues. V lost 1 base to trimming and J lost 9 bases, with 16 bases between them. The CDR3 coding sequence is TGTGCCAGTAGTATAGGGGACAATATTGCGATTGAGCAGTTCTTC. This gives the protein CASSIGDNIAIEQFF.

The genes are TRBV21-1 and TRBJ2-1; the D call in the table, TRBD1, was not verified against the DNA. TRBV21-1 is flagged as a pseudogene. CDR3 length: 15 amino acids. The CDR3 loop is CASSKGDTNYNEQFF. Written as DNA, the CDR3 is TGTGCCAGCAGCAAAGGGGACACCAACTACAATGAGCAGTTCTTC.

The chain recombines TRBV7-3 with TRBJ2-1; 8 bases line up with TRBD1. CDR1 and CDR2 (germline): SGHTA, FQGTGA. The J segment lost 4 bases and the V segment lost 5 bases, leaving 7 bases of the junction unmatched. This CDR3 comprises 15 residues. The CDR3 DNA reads TGTGCCAGCAGCCCAGGACAGGGAAAATACAATGAGCAGTTCTTC. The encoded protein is CASSPGQGKYNEQFF.

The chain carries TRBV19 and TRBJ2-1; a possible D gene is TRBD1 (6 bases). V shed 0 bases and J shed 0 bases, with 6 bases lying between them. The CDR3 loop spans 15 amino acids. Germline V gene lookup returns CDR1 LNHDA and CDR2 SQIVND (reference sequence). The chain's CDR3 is CASSIEQGSYNEQFF. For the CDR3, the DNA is TGTGCCAGTAGTATAGAACAGGGCTCCTACAATGAGCAGTTCTTC.

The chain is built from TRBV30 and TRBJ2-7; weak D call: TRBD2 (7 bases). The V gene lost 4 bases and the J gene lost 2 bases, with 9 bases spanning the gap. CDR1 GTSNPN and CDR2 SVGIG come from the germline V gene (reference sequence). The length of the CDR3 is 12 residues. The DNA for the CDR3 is TGTGCCTGGATCGGGGGGCCCTACGAGCAGTACTTC. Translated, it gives CAWIGGPYEQYF. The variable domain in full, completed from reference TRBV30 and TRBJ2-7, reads SQTIHQWPATLVQPVGSPLSLECTVEGTSNPNLYWYRQAAGRGLQLLFYSVGIGQISSEVPQNLSASRPQDRQFILSSKKLLLSDSGFYLCAWIGGPYEQYFGPGTRLTVT.

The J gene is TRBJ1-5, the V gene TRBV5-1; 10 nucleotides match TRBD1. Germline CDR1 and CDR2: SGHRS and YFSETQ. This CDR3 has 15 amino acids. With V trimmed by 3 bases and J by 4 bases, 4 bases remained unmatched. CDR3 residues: CASSSTGGLNQPQHF. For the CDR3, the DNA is TGCGCCAGCAGCTCGACAGGGGGCCTAAATCAGCCCCAGCATTTT.

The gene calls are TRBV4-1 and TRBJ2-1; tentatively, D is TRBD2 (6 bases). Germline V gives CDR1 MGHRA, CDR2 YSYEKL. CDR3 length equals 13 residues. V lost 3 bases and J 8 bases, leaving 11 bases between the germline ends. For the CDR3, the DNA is TGCGCCAGCAGCCAGGGGCCTAGCGATGAGCAGTTCTTC. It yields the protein CASSQGPSDEQFF.

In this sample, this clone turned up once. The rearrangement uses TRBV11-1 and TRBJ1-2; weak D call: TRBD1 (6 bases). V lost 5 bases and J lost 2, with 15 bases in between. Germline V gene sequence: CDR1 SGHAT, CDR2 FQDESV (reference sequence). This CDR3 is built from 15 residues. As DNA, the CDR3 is TGTGCCAGCAGCCGGGGGGGCGCCCCGAACTATGGCTACACCTTC. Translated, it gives CASSRGGAPNYGYTF.

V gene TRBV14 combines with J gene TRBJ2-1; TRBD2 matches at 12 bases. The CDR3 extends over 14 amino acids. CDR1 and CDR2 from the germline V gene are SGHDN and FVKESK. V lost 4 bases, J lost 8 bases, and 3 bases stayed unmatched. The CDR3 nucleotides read TGTGCCAGCAGCCGACTAGCGGGAGTTCATGAGCAGTTCTTC. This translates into CASSRLAGVHEQFF.

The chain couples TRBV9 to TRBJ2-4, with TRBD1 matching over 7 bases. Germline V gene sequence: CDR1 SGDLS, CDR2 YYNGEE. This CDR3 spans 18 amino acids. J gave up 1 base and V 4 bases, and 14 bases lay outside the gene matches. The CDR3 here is CASSPLGEGAFAKNIQYF. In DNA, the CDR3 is TGTGCCAGCAGCCCCCTAGGAGAGGGGGCATTCGCCAAAAACATTCAGTACTTC.

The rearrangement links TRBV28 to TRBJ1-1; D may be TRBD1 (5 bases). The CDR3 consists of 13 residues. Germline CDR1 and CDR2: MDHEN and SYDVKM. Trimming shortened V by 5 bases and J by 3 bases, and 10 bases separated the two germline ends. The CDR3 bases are TGTGCCAGCAGTCTGAAGGGGTACACTGAAGCTTTCTTT. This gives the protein CASSLKGYTEAFF.

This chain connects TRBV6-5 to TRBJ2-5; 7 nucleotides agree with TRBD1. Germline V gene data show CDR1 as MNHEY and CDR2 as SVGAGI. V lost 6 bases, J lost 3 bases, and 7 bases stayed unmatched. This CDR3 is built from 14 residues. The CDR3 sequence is CASRTLQGKETQYF. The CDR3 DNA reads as TGTGCCAGCAGGACCTTACAGGGGAAAGAGACCCAGTACTTC.

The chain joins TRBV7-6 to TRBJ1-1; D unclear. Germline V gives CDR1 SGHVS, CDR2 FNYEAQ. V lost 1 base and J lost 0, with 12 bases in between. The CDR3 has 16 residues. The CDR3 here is CASSLGAGRLNTEAFF. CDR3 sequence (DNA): TGTGCCAGCAGCTTAGGGGCAGGCCGATTGAACACTGAAGCTTTCTTT.

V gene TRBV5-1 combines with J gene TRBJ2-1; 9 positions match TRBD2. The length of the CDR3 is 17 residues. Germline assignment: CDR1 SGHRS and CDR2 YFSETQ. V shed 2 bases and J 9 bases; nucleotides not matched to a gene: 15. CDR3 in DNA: TGCGCCAGCAGCTTTCCTAGCGGGAATGCATTAGGTGGTGAGCAGTTCTTC. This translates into CASSFPSGNALGGEQFF.

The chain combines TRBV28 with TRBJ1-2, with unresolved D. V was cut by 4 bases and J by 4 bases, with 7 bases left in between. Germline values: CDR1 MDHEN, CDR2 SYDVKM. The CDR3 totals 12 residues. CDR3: CASSYAGYGYTF. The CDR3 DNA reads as TGTGCCAGCAGTTATGCAGGCTATGGCTACACCTTC.

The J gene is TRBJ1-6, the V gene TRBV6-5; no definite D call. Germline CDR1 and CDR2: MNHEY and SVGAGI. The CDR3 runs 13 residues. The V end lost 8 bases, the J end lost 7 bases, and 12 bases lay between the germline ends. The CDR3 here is CASAGPSNSPLHF. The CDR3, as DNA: TGTGCCAGCGCAGGCCCATCGAATTCACCCCTCCACTTT.

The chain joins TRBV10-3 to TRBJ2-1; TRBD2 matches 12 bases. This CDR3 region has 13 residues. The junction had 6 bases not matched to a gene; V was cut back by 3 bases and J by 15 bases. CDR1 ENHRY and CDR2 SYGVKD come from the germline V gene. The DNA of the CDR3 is TGTGCCATCAGTGAACCCGGACTAGCGGGGCCGTTCTTC. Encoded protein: CAISEPGLAGPFF.

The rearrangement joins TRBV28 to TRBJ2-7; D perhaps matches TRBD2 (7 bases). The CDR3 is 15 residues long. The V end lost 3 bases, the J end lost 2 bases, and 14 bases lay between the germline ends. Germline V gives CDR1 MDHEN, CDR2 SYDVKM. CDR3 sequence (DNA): TGTGCCAGCAGTTTTAGGGGGGGTCCTACCTACGAGCAGTACTTC. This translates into CASSFRGGPTYEQYF.

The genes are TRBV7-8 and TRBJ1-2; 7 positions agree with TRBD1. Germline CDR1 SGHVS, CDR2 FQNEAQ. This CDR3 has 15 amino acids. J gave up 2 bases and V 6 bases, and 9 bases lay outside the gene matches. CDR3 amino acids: CASRSRTGPNYGYTF. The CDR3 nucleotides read TGTGCCAGCAGATCACGGACAGGCCCCAACTATGGCTACACCTTC.

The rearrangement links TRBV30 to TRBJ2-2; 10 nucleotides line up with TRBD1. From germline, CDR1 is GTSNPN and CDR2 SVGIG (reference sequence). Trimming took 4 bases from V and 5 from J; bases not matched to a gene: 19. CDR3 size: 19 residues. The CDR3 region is CAWISPGRFGTGATGELFF. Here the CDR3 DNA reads TGTGCCTGGATCAGCCCGGGGAGGTTCGGGACAGGGGCGACCGGGGAGCTGTTTTTT.

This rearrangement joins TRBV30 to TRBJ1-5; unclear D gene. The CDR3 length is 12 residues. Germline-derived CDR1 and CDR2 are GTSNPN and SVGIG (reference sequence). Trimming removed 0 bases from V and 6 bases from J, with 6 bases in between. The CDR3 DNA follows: TGTGCCTGGAGTGTCGGGAGTCAGCCCCAGCATTTT. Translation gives CAWSVGSQPQHF.

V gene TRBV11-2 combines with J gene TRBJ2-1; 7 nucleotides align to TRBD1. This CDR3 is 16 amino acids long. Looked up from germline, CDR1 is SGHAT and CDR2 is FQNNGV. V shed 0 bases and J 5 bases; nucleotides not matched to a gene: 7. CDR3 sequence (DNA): TGTGCCAGCAGCTTAGACGACAGGGTAAAGGACAATGAGCAGTTCTTC. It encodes CASSLDDRVKDNEQFF.

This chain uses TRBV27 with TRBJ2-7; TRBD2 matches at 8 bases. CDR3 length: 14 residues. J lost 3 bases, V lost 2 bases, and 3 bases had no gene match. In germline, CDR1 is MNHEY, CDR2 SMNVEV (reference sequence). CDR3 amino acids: CASSLGGRIYEQYF. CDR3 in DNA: TGTGCCAGCAGTTTAGGCGGGAGGATCTACGAGCAGTACTTC.